The rows below give T cell receptor beta chains drawn from one sample of a study of shared clonotypes between healthy human individuals. Method: immunoSEQ multiplex PCR; TCRdb's copy keeps in-frame clones and lacks some. The repertoire holds fewer than 2.5 million clones, with roughly 93% as singletons. The sequencing input was naive CD4+ T cells from PBMCs. These receptors originate from a man aged 18 to 30 in good health. Some clones in this sample may be carry-over from other donors' samples. CDR3s include the opening cysteine and the closing phenylalanine or tryptophan. A D gene is named only where the DNA matches it firmly. Clone sizes are given selectively: once, few, many, or a class where the clone is expanded.

j_gene: TRBJ2-5
abundance: few
d_gene: .
v_gene: TRBV9
CDR3nt: TGTGCCAGCAGCGGGACAGCCCAAGAGACCCAGTACTTC
CDR3aa: CASSGTAQETQYF

j_gene: TRBJ2-7
abundance: .
d_gene: TRBD2
v_gene: TRBV5-1
CDR3nt: TGCGCCAGCAGCTTATGGCTAGCGGGAGACGACGAGCAGTACTTC
CDR3aa: CASSLWLAGDDEQYF

j_gene: TRBJ1-1
abundance: .
d_gene: .
v_gene: TRBV23-1
CDR3nt: TGCGCCAGCAGTCAATCTTCGGGTCAGGGGCGGAACACTGAAGCTTTCTTT
CDR3aa: CASSQSSGQGRNTEAFF

j_gene: TRBJ2-3
abundance: .
d_gene: TRBD2
v_gene: TRBV2
CDR3nt: TGTGCCAGCAGTGATCTCGAAAGACTAGCGGGAGGGCGGATCACAGATACGCAGTATTTT
CDR3aa: CASSDLERLAGGRITDTQYF

j_gene: TRBJ2-7
abundance: .
d_gene: TRBD1
v_gene: TRBV6-6
CDR3nt: TGTGCCAGCAACTCCGCGGGACAGGGGATCTACGAGCAGTACTTC
CDR3aa: CASNSAGQGIYEQYF

j_gene: TRBJ1-2
abundance: .
d_gene: TRBD1
v_gene: TRBV6-5
CDR3nt: TGTGCCAGCAGTTCCCAACCCGGGACAGGGTCGTTTGGCTACACCTTC
CDR3aa: CASSSQPGTGSFGYTF

j_gene: TRBJ1-6
abundance: .
d_gene: .
v_gene: TRBV18
CDR3nt: TGTGCCAGCTCACCGGACGGGGAATGGTACTCACCCCTCCACTTT
CDR3aa: CASSPDGEWYSPLHF

j_gene: TRBJ2-7
abundance: .
d_gene: TRBD1
v_gene: TRBV7-9
CDR3nt: TGTGCCAGCAGCAAACAGGGGACAGCATACCAGTCCCACGAGCAGTACTTC
CDR3aa: CASSKQGTAYQSHEQYF

j_gene: TRBJ2-1
abundance: once
d_gene: TRBD1
v_gene: TRBV18
CDR3nt: TGTGCCAGCTACCGGCAGGGGGCCTACAATGAGCAGTTCTTC
CDR3aa: CASYRQGAYNEQFF

j_gene: TRBJ2-3
abundance: .
d_gene: .
v_gene: TRBV28
CDR3nt: TGTGCCAGCAGTATTTACCCGGAGCGTACGCAGTATTTT
CDR3aa: CASSIYPERTQYF

j_gene: TRBJ2-7
abundance: once
d_gene: TRBD2
v_gene: TRBV28
CDR3nt: TGTGCCAGCAGTGCAAGGGGCGCGGGAGGGATCTACGAGCAGTACTTC
CDR3aa: CASSARGAGGIYEQYF

j_gene: TRBJ2-1
abundance: .
d_gene: TRBD2
v_gene: TRBV14
CDR3nt: TGTGCCAGCAGCCCGTTTTTGGGACTAGCGGGCAGCTACAATGAGCAGTTCTTC
CDR3aa: CASSPFLGLAGSYNEQFF

j_gene: TRBJ2-3
abundance: .
d_gene: .
v_gene: TRBV27
CDR3nt: TGTGCCAGCAGTTTAAGAATTGGGCATTCCACAGATACGCAGTATTTT
CDR3aa: CASSLRIGHSTDTQYF

j_gene: TRBJ2-1
abundance: .
d_gene: .
v_gene: TRBV9
CDR3nt: TGTGCCAGCAGCGTAGGCCCAGCGGCCTACAATGAGCAGTTCTTC
CDR3aa: CASSVGPAAYNEQFF

j_gene: TRBJ2-6
abundance: .
d_gene: .
v_gene: TRBV18
CDR3nt: TGTGCCAGCTCACCTCGATCTGGGGCCAACGTCCTGACTTTC
CDR3aa: CASSPRSGANVLTF

j_gene: TRBJ1-2
abundance: once
d_gene: TRBD1
v_gene: TRBV29-1
CDR3nt: TGCAGCGCCACGACGGGACAGTTCTATGGCTACACCTTC
CDR3aa: CSATTGQFYGYTF

j_gene: TRBJ2-6
abundance: .
d_gene: .
v_gene: TRBV27
CDR3nt: TGTGCCAGCAAACCCCAGGGGCGTGGGGCCAACGTCCTGACTTTC
CDR3aa: CASKPQGRGANVLTF

j_gene: TRBJ1-2
abundance: once
d_gene: .
v_gene: TRBV28
CDR3nt: TGTGCCAGCAGTTTTTATGAGACCTATGGCTACACCTTC
CDR3aa: CASSFYETYGYTF

j_gene: TRBJ1-4
abundance: .
d_gene: .
v_gene: TRBV5-1
CDR3nt: TGCGCCAGCAGACAGCCTAATGAAAAACTGTTTTTT
CDR3aa: CASRQPNEKLFF

j_gene: TRBJ2-1
abundance: .
d_gene: TRBD2
v_gene: TRBV19
CDR3nt: TGTGCCAGTAGTAGACCCCTAGGACTAGCGGGGACCTACAATGAGCAGTTCTTC
CDR3aa: CASSRPLGLAGTYNEQFF

j_gene: TRBJ2-1
abundance: .
d_gene: .
v_gene: TRBV6-4
CDR3nt: TGTGCCAGCAGTGAGGAACATCTCAATGAGCAGTTCTTC
CDR3aa: CASSEEHLNEQFF

j_gene: TRBJ2-1
abundance: .
d_gene: TRBD2
v_gene: TRBV5-4
CDR3nt: TGTGCCAGCAGCTTGGCCGGACTAGCGGGGTACAATGAGCAGTTCTTC
CDR3aa: CASSLAGLAGYNEQFF

j_gene: TRBJ2-3
abundance: once
d_gene: .
v_gene: TRBV5-1
CDR3nt: TGCGCCAGCAGCTTGGTGGCAACTAGCACAGATACGCAGTATTTT
CDR3aa: CASSLVATSTDTQYF

j_gene: TRBJ1-1
abundance: .
d_gene: .
v_gene: TRBV10-3
CDR3nt: TGTGCCATCAGTGGAGGGATGGGGGCTGAAGCTTTCTTT
CDR3aa: CAISGGMGAEAFF

j_gene: TRBJ2-1
abundance: .
d_gene: TRBD2
v_gene: TRBV28
CDR3nt: TGTGCCAGCAGCTTACTAGCGGGAGTAGACAATGAGCAGTTCTTC
CDR3aa: CASSLLAGVDNEQFF

j_gene: TRBJ2-1
abundance: .
d_gene: .
v_gene: TRBV7-2
CDR3nt: TGTGCCAGCAGCTTAGGAGGGGTGAAAGGGTTGAATGAGCAGTTCTTC
CDR3aa: CASSLGGVKGLNEQFF

j_gene: TRBJ2-2
abundance: .
d_gene: .
v_gene: TRBV2
CDR3nt: TGTGCCAGGGGGACGGCGAACACCGGGGAGCTGTTTTTT
CDR3aa: CARGTANTGELFF

j_gene: TRBJ2-1
abundance: .
d_gene: TRBD2
v_gene: TRBV10-3
CDR3nt: TGTGCCATCAGCCAACCCCAGCGGGAGGGCCCTGAGCAGTTCTTC
CDR3aa: CAISQPQREGPEQFF

j_gene: TRBJ2-4
abundance: .
d_gene: TRBD2
v_gene: TRBV23-1
CDR3nt: TGCGCCAGCAGGATGGCGGGAGGGCTCCTAGCCAAAAACATTCAGTACTTC
CDR3aa: CASRMAGGLLAKNIQYF

j_gene: TRBJ1-5
abundance: .
d_gene: TRBD1
v_gene: TRBV28
CDR3nt: TGTGCCAGCAGTTCCAACAACAGGGGTAATCAGCCCCAGCATTTT
CDR3aa: CASSSNNRGNQPQHF

j_gene: TRBJ1-4
abundance: .
d_gene: .
v_gene: TRBV7-9
CDR3nt: TGTGCCAGCAGCCGTCAACCTGACAGGCTGAATGAAAAACTGTTTTTT
CDR3aa: CASSRQPDRLNEKLFF

j_gene: TRBJ1-6
abundance: .
d_gene: .
v_gene: TRBV9
CDR3nt: TGTGCCAGCAGCGCACCCTTCAGGGATTCACCCCTCCACTTT
CDR3aa: CASSAPFRDSPLHF

j_gene: TRBJ1-1
abundance: .
d_gene: .
v_gene: TRBV5-1
CDR3nt: TGCGCCAGCAGCTTGAGTACAGCTAACGCTGAAGCTTTCTTT
CDR3aa: CASSLSTANAEAFF

j_gene: TRBJ2-5
abundance: .
d_gene: .
v_gene: TRBV10-3
CDR3nt: TGTGCCATCAGTGAGTCGAATAGAGTGGGGGAGACCCAGTACTTC
CDR3aa: CAISESNRVGETQYF

j_gene: TRBJ1-1
abundance: .
d_gene: TRBD1
v_gene: TRBV7-2
CDR3nt: TGTGCCAGCAGCTCCACAGGGGGCGCGGCGGCTTTCTTT
CDR3aa: CASSSTGGAAAFF